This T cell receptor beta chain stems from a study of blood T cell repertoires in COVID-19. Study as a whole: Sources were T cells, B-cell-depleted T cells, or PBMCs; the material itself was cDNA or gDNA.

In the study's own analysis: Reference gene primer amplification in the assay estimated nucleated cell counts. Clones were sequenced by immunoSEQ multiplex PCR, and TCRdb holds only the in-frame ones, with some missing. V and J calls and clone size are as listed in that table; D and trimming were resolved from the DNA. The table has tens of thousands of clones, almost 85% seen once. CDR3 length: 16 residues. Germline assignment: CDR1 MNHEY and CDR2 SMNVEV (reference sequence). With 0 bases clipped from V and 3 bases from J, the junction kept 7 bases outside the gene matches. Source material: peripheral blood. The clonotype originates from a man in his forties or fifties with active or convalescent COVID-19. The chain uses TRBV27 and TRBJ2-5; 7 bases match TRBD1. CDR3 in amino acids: CASSLSVGTAEETQYF. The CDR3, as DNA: TGTGCCAGCAGTTTATCGGTCGGGACAGCCGAAGAGACCCAGTACTTC.